This entry lists 17 T cell receptor beta chains sequenced from one sample in a study of blood T cells in healthy people across ages. The use of a sample-barcoded 5' primer and a J-beta primer mix characterized a second PCR of 7 to 11 cycles. One entry per CDR3 protein results from TCRdb running MiXCR on the 5' RACE reads. The table has fewer than 650,000 distinct CDR3 sequences, roughly a quarter seen once. The same data also went into a second study, on T cells of mothers and their children.

Source material: blood. The receptor set was obtained from a boy aged 2-15 years in good health.

This clonotype showed up just a few times. This chain uses TRBV18 with TRBJ1-1; no clear D gene. The germline V and J ends were trimmed by 2 bases and 0 bases, with 13 bases remaining between them. The CDR3 sequence is 16 residues long. Germline V gene data show CDR1 as KGHSH and CDR2 as LQKENI. The CDR3 DNA is TGTGCCAGCTCACCAAGGCCAGACCCGTTGAACACTGAAGCTTTCTTT. As protein: CASSPRPDPLNTEAFF.

This clonotype was seen more than once but under ten times. The chain employs TRBV5-1 and TRBJ1-6; 7 nucleotides line up with TRBD1. V shed 1 base and J 9 bases; nucleotides not matched to a gene: 13. CDR1 and CDR2 (germline): SGHRS, YFSETQ. This CDR3 spans 17 amino acids. The CDR3 is CASSLFGDREIVSPLHF. The CDR3 DNA reads TGCGCCAGCAGCTTGTTCGGCGACAGGGAGATTGTTTCACCCCTCCACTTT.

This clonotype has just a few counts. The chain couples TRBV11-2 to TRBJ2-3; D may be TRBD1 (6 bases). CDR1 is SGHAT, CDR2 FQNNGV, per germline. V lost 8 bases and J 6 bases, leaving 21 bases between the germline ends. The CDR3 is made up of 15 amino acids. Written as DNA, the CDR3 is TGTGCCAGCGGGATACAGGGAATGGGGGTCGATACGCAGTATTTT. It encodes CASGIQGMGVDTQYF.

This clonotype showed up just a few times. The rearrangement links TRBV20-1 to TRBJ1-5, with 8 bases fitting TRBD1. The length of the CDR3 is 13 residues. Unmatched junction bases numbered 9, after V lost 5 bases and J lost 9 bases. The germline CDR1 and CDR2 sequences are DFQATT and SNEGSKA (reference sequence). CDR3 DNA: TGCAGTGCTCCGGACAGGGTCGGTGGGCCCCAGCATTTT. Its translation is CSAPDRVGGPQHF.

J is TRBJ2-4 and V is TRBV28, with D hard to call. The germline V gene encodes CDR1 MDHEN and CDR2 SYDVKM. CDR3 length: 17 residues. Trimming shortened V by 3 bases and J by 2 bases, and 17 bases separated the two germline ends. The chain's CDR3 is CASSLALLADPKNIQYF. Written as DNA, the CDR3 is TGTGCCAGCAGTTTGGCACTCCTGGCTGATCCCAAAAACATTCAGTACTTC.

The CDR3 nucleotides are TGTGCCAGCAGCTTAGGACAGGTGGGAGCCTACGAGCAGTACTTC. Protein product: CASSLGQVGAYEQYF. The chain uses TRBV7-6 and TRBJ2-5; possibly TRBD1 for D (6 bases). The DNA end favors TRBJ2-7, so the J call may be wrong. Germline V lookup: CDR1 SGHVS, CDR2 FNYEAQ. The CDR3 length is 15 residues.

Only a few counts were recorded for this clonotype. The chain uses TRBV6-5 and TRBJ2-3; TRBD2 matches 10 bases. CDR1 MNHEY and CDR2 SVGAGI come from the germline V gene. The CDR3 is made up of 15 amino acids. The trim removed 5 bases at V and 4 bases at J, leaving 6 bases unmatched. CDR3 coding DNA: TGTGCCAGCAGTACCCCCCTAGCGGGGGCAGATACGCAGTATTTT. The encoded protein is CASSTPLAGADTQYF.

CDR3 DNA sequence: TGTGCCAGCAGCCCGACCTCCGAGCTGTTTTTT. This encodes CASSPTSELFF. This rearrangement joins TRBV7-2 to TRBJ2-2; no firm D call. The length of the CDR3 is 11 residues. The V and J ends lost 5 bases and 11 bases respectively, with 9 bases between them. Germline assignment: CDR1 SGHTA and CDR2 FQGNSA.

This clonotype was counted at least ten times. The V gene is TRBV6-6, the J gene TRBJ2-1; D might be TRBD1 or TRBD2, each matching 5 bases. The V gene lost 10 bases and the J gene lost 3 bases, with 10 bases spanning the gap. The CDR3 consists of 12 residues. Germline CDR1 reads MNHNY; CDR2 reads SVGAGI (reference sequence). CDR3 loop: CATGAYYNEQFF. The CDR3 DNA follows: TGTGCCACCGGGGCCTACTACAATGAGCAGTTCTTC.

The V call is TRBV27, the J call TRBJ1-2; TRBD1 matches at 8 bases. V was pared by 4 bases and J by 3 bases, with 7 bases of the junction left unmatched. Germline CDR1 is MNHEY and CDR2 is SMNVEV (reference sequence). The CDR3 totals 15 residues. Here the CDR3 DNA reads TGTGCCAGCAGTTCCCGGGACAGGCGATACTATGGCTACACCTTC. Translated, it gives CASSSRDRRYYGYTF.

Of note for this clonotype: A read error may account for a junction end that differs from germline. The V gene is TRBV27, the J gene TRBJ2-4, with 9 bases that match TRBD2. CDR1 and CDR2 (germline): MNHEY, SMNVEV (reference sequence). The CDR3 consists of 15 residues. The CDR3 reads CTSKRSGRLMDIQYF. DNA of the CDR3: TGTACCAGCAAGAGAAGCGGGAGGCTTATGGACATTCAGTACTTC.

The V call is TRBV12-3 or TRBV12-4, the J call TRBJ2-7; D uncertain. Trimming stripped 6 bases from V and 5 bases from J, with 11 bases between. The CDR3 extends over 12 amino acids. CDR3 loop: CASSPDPHEQYF. CDR3 bases: TGTGCCAGCAGCCCAGACCCCCACGAGCAGTACTTC.

This clonotype showed up just a few times. This chain uses TRBV29-1 with TRBJ2-4; TRBD1 is a possible D gene (7 bases). Trimming shortened V by 6 bases and J by 2 bases, and 20 bases separated the two germline ends. CDR1 SQVTM and CDR2 ANQGSEA come from the germline V gene. The CDR3 runs 16 residues. The CDR3 DNA follows: TGCAGCGTCGGTGCCCCAGGGGGGCCCTCCAAAAACATTCAGTACTTC. Translating it yields CSVGAPGGPSKNIQYF.

CDR3 sequence (DNA): TGTGCCAGCAGCAGACTAGCGGGAGAGCAAGAGACCCAGTACTTC. It yields the protein CASSRLAGEQETQYF. The chain is built from TRBV2 and TRBJ2-5, with 12 bases lining up with TRBD2. The CDR3 is 15 amino acids. V lost 6 bases and J lost 2; bases outside the gene matches: 4. Germline-derived CDR1 and CDR2 are SNHLY and FYNNEI.

This clonotype was counted between two and nine times. The chain combines TRBV27 with TRBJ1-4, with TRBD1 as a possible D gene (5 bases). Per germline, CDR1 MNHEY and CDR2 SMNVEV (reference sequence). The length of the CDR3 is 15 residues. V lost 2 bases and J 10 bases, leaving 17 bases between the germline ends. CDR3 sequence (DNA): TGTGCCAGCAGTTTAAACGGGGCACTAATGAGAAAACTGTTTTTT. The encoded protein is CASSLNGALMRKLFF.

This rearrangement joins TRBV27 to TRBJ2-3; D gene ambiguous. This CDR3 has 11 amino acids. Between the trimmed V and J ends, which lost 9 bases and 3 bases, there was a span of 7 bases. The V gene's germline CDR1 is MNHEY and CDR2 SMNVEV (reference sequence). CDR3 nucleotide sequence: TGTGCCAGTCCGCGAACAGATACGCAGTATTTT. Residues: CASPRTDTQYF.

This clonotype has only a few counts. The chain recombines TRBV5-1 with TRBJ2-5; 9 positions match TRBD1. V shed 4 bases and J 4 bases; nucleotides not matched to a gene: 8. The germline CDR1 and CDR2 sequences are SGHRS and YFSETQ. The CDR3 runs to 15 residues. In DNA form, the CDR3 reads TGCGCCAGCAGCGTGGGACAGGGAGTTGGAGAGACCCAGTACTTC. Translation gives CASSVGQGVGETQYF.